The clone carrying this T cell receptor beta chain showed up many times. Its antigen is not identified. These data are taken from a study of regulatory T cells in long-lasting Graves disease. Overall study: For a period under 3 months, newly diagnosed Graves' patients had taken antithyroid drugs.

The time point here: newly diagnosed GD, antithyroid drugs for less than 3 months. PBMC-extracted RNA yielded the TCR library. In this cohort, patients came from an endocrinology department located in Xi'an, China. Points from the study as a whole: Small sample size may have lowered accuracy.

Libraries of TCR beta came from iRepertoire HTBI primers plus Arm-PCR of CDR3 regions. TCRdb ran MiXCR on the multiplex PCR reads and lists one entry per CDR3 protein. This sample has under 250,000 distinct CDR3 sequences, with roughly 18% found just once. V lost 1 base and J lost 3, with 10 bases in between. Germline V gives CDR1 LNHDA, CDR2 SQIVND (reference sequence). The CDR3 covers 15 residues. The sample also formed part of further work on T cells in Graves' hyperthyroidism and ophthalmopathy.

The clonotype was recovered from a woman aged 25 to 39 with Graves disease. The chain is built from TRBV19 and TRBJ1-5, with a tentative D call TRBD1 (5 bases). This material consisted of peripheral blood mononuclear cells (PBMCs), taken at new diagnosis, from a patient treated with antithyroid drugs. DNA of the CDR3: TGTGCCAGTAGTATAGGGGGACGGTACAATCAGCCCCAGCATTTT. Its translation is CASSIGGRYNQPQHF.